This T cell receptor beta chain was observed in a study of shared clonotypes between healthy human individuals. Between the trimmed V and J ends, which lost 3 bases and 7 bases, there was a span of 13 bases. Germline CDR1 is SGHNT and CDR2 is YYREEE (reference sequence). CDR3 size: 13 residues. Using immunoSEQ multiplex PCR, the repertoire was profiled, and TCRdb retains in-frame clones only, with some absent. The table lists a few hundred thousand clones, roughly 79% of them singletons, with around 12% in the top ten. The clonotype originates from a middle-aged woman in good health. Some clones in this sample may be carry-over from other donors' samples. The chain carries TRBV5-4 and TRBJ1-1; D remains ambiguous. The sample was PBMCs. The CDR3 DNA is TGTGCCAGCAGCTGGTTTCCAGCAGATGAAGCTTTCTTT. It codes for CASSWFPADEAFF.